The 2 T cell receptor beta chains in this list originate from one sample, sequenced in a study of PD-1 blockade in classical Hodgkin lymphoma. Libraries were prepared by immunoSEQ multiplex PCR; TCRdb keeps only in-frame clonotypes and omits some of them. Among more than 35,000 clones listed, 76% were seen once. Exposure to brentuximab vedotin varied, and each patient had relapsed following autologous stem cell transplantation. The sample in question was peripheral blood mononuclear cells (PBMCs), obtained before the second cycle of nivolumab. The source of these receptors is a human donor with classical Hodgkin lymphoma.

The chain uses TRBV7-2 and TRBJ2-3; TRBD2 matches at 10 bases. With 5 bases clipped from V and 4 bases from J, the junction kept 9 bases outside the gene matches. CDR3 size: 16 residues. Germline CDR1 and CDR2: SGHTA and FQGNSA. In nucleotides, the CDR3 is TGTGCCAGCAGCCGGAGCGGGGGGGCCGGGGCAGATACGCAGTATTTT. Encoded protein: CASSRSGGAGADTQYF.

The chain links TRBV11-2 to TRBJ2-2; 11 positions match TRBD2. The CDR3 runs 16 residues. J lost 7 bases, V lost 4 bases, and 8 bases had no gene match. Per germline, CDR1 SGHAT and CDR2 FQNNGV. This chain's CDR3 is CASSSHSGGAGGELFF. The CDR3 DNA is TGTGCCAGCAGCTCACATAGCGGGGGGGCCGGCGGGGAGCTGTTTTTT.